This T cell receptor (beta chain) originates from a study of patients and donors after allogeneic stem cell transplantation. This clonotype occurred a few times. TCRdb processed the RT-PCR reads anew with MiXCR; each CDR3 protein has one entry. The table includes some 87,000 distinct CDR3 sequences, under 50% detected once. V lost 6 bases, J lost 3 bases, and 6 bases lay in between. The CDR3 is 12 amino acids. The sequenced sample was blood, either unsorted or a sorted T cell fraction (not recorded which). This receptor was taken from a human donor who was either an allogeneic HSCT recipient or a stem cell or donor lymphocyte infusion donor (not recorded which). It is not recorded whose cells these are; they may come from a transplant donor. V usage is TRBV12-3 or TRBV12-4 and J usage is TRBJ1-5, with D unresolved. CDR3 sequence (DNA): TGTGCCAGCAGAATGTTCAATCAGCCCCAGCATTTT. This encodes CASRMFNQPQHF.